These T cell receptor beta chains were read from a single sample in a study of chemoradiotherapy in HPV16-positive cancers. Generated by immunoSEQ multiplex PCR, the TCRdb table keeps only in-frame clones and is missing some. The sample lists about 53,000 clones, more than 75% occurring once. The material was blood, obtained from a patient who underwent chemoradiotherapy. The receptors come from a human donor with HPV-associated anogenital cancer. Each CDR3 is given with its conserved first and last residue. A D gene is named only where the DNA matches it firmly. The size entry is marked missing in some rows and otherwise reads once, few, many or a size class.

size: NA
J: TRBJ2-2
V: TRBV15
D: TRBD1
CDR3: CATSDRGRPLNTGELFF
DNA: TGTGCCACCAGCGATAGGGGGCGCCCGTTGAACACCGGGGAGCTGTTTTTT

size: NA
J: TRBJ2-2
V: TRBV19
D: NA
CDR3: CASSIVRGVSGELFF
DNA: TGTGCCAGTAGTATCGTCAGGGGAGTATCCGGGGAGCTGTTTTTT

size: NA
J: TRBJ1-5
V: TRBV11-2
D: TRBD1
CDR3: CASSSGTESNQPQHF
DNA: TGTGCCAGCAGCTCAGGGACAGAGAGCAATCAGCCCCAGCATTTT

size: NA
J: TRBJ2-1
V: TRBV27
D: NA
CDR3: CASSPVGTEMGNEQFF
DNA: TGTGCCAGCAGTCCCGTCGGGACGGAGATGGGGAATGAGCAGTTCTTC

size: NA
J: TRBJ1-6
V: TRBV2
D: NA
CDR3: CASSERQINSPLHF
DNA: TGTGCCAGCAGTGAACGACAGATTAATTCACCCCTCCACTTT

size: NA
J: TRBJ2-3
V: TRBV27
D: NA
CDR3: CASSFGGLLTDTQYF
DNA: TGTGCCAGCAGTTTTGGGGGCCTCCTCACAGATACGCAGTATTTT

size: NA
J: TRBJ2-1
V: TRBV7-8
D: TRBD1
CDR3: CASSPGGTGGDEQFF
DNA: TGTGCCAGCAGCCCCGGGGGAACAGGGGGCGATGAGCAGTTCTTC

size: NA
J: TRBJ1-4
V: TRBV30
D: NA
CDR3: CAWSVGSTLGEKLFF
DNA: TGTGCCTGGAGTGTAGGCAGTACTCTCGGGGAAAAACTGTTTTTT

size: NA
J: TRBJ2-3
V: TRBV27
D: TRBD2
CDR3: CASSLGLAGRDTQYF
DNA: TGTGCCAGCAGTTTAGGACTAGCGGGGCGAGATACGCAGTATTTT

size: NA
J: TRBJ2-2
V: TRBV19
D: TRBD1
CDR3: CASRDRAGTGELFF
DNA: TGTGCCAGTAGAGACAGGGCGGGCACCGGGGAGCTGTTTTTT

size: once
J: TRBJ2-7
V: TRBV7-9
D: NA
CDR3: CASSPTSSYEQYF
DNA: TGTGCCAGCAGCCCCACTAGCAGCTACGAGCAGTACTTC

size: NA
J: TRBJ2-7
V: TRBV18
D: NA
CDR3: CASSPWQESSYEQYF
DNA: TGTGCCAGCTCACCATGGCAGGAGAGCTCCTACGAGCAGTACTTC

size: once
J: TRBJ1-1
V: TRBV4-1
D: NA
CDR3: CASSQDPRSGPLDTEAFF
DNA: TGCGCCAGCAGCCAAGATCCTCGATCAGGGCCATTGGACACTGAAGCTTTCTTT

size: NA
J: TRBJ2-2
V: TRBV6-1
D: NA
CDR3: CASSERAANTGELFF
DNA: TGTGCCAGCAGTGAACGGGCGGCGAACACCGGGGAGCTGTTTTTT

size: NA
J: TRBJ2-3
V: TRBV7-3
D: TRBD2
CDR3: CASSPLAGGSTDTQYF
DNA: TGTGCCAGCAGCCCCCTAGCGGGAGGTAGTACAGATACGCAGTATTTT

size: NA
J: TRBJ1-4
V: TRBV7-8
D: NA
CDR3: CASSWSINEKLFF
DNA: TGTGCCAGCTCTTGGTCGATTAATGAAAAACTGTTTTTT

size: NA
J: TRBJ2-5
V: TRBV5-1
D: NA
CDR3: CASSPTDGQETQYF
DNA: TGCGCCAGCAGTCCAACGGACGGCCAAGAGACCCAGTACTTC

size: once
J: TRBJ2-7
V: TRBV5-1
D: NA
CDR3: CASSPGYYEQYF
DNA: TGCGCCAGCAGCCCAGGGTATTACGAGCAGTACTTC

size: NA
J: TRBJ2-3
V: TRBV4-3
D: TRBD1
CDR3: CASSQGRRTGAGDTQYF
DNA: TGCGCCAGCAGCCAAGGTCGTAGGACAGGGGCTGGAGATACGCAGTATTTT

size: NA
J: TRBJ2-1
V: TRBV7-9
D: NA
CDR3: CASSLVASGSGFF
DNA: NA

size: NA
J: TRBJ1-1
V: TRBV19
D: NA
CDR3: CASNMGLHTEAFF
DNA: TGTGCCAGTAATATGGGACTACACACTGAAGCTTTCTTT

size: NA
J: TRBJ1-1
V: TRBV6-1
D: NA
CDR3: CASSEQQGSMNTEAFF
DNA: TGTGCCAGCAGCGAACAACAGGGTTCCATGAACACTGAAGCTTTCTTT

size: NA
J: TRBJ1-4
V: TRBV19
D: NA
CDR3: CASSIGGPNEKLFF
DNA: TGTGCCAGTAGTATAGGGGGGCCCAATGAAAAACTGTTTTTT

size: NA
J: TRBJ2-2
V: TRBV6-5
D: NA
CDR3: CASSPGPGELFF
DNA: TGTGCCAGCAGTCCCGGACCCGGGGAGCTGTTTTTT

size: NA
J: TRBJ2-7
V: TRBV4-3
D: TRBD1
CDR3: CASSPDRVYEQYF
DNA: TGCGCCAGCAGCCCAGACAGGGTCTACGAGCAGTACTTC

size: NA
J: TRBJ2-2
V: TRBV7-3
D: TRBD2
CDR3: CASSLTSGSTGELFF
DNA: TGTGCCAGCAGCCTGACTAGCGGAAGCACCGGGGAGCTGTTTTTT

size: NA
J: TRBJ2-2
V: TRBV9
D: TRBD2
CDR3: CASTVTSGSDTGELFF
DNA: TGTGCCAGCACCGTGACTAGCGGGAGTGACACCGGGGAGCTGTTTTTT

size: NA
J: TRBJ1-6
V: TRBV7-2
D: NA
CDR3: CASSPPGLGTNSPLHF
DNA: TGTGCCAGCAGCCCGCCGGGGCTGGGAACTAATTCACCCCTCCACTTT

size: NA
J: TRBJ2-2
V: TRBV11-2
D: NA
CDR3: CASSLDRGEVFF
DNA: TGTGCCAGCAGCTTAGATCGGGGAGAGGTGTTTTTT

size: NA
J: TRBJ2-2
V: TRBV5-1
D: TRBD2
CDR3: CASSFGLTSESGELFF
DNA: TGCGCCAGCAGCTTTGGCCTAACTAGCGAGAGCGGGGAGCTGTTTTTT

size: NA
J: TRBJ1-4
V: TRBV11-2
D: NA
CDR3: CASRPTTGRPSTNEKLFF
DNA: TGTGCCAGCAGACCGACGACAGGAAGACCTTCAACTAATGAAAAACTGTTTTTT

size: NA
J: TRBJ1-1
V: TRBV29-1
D: NA
CDR3: CSARRGMRGGLDEAFF
DNA: TGCAGCGCCCGGCGAGGGATGAGGGGGGGGCTGGATGAAGCTTTCTTT

size: NA
J: TRBJ1-3
V: TRBV5-1
D: NA
CDR3: CASSQEINSGNTIYF
DNA: TGCGCCAGCAGCCAGGAAATTAACTCTGGAAACACCATATATTTT

size: NA
J: TRBJ1-2
V: TRBV6-5
D: TRBD1
CDR3: CASSYRDRGYGYTF
DNA: TGTGCCAGCAGTTACCGGGACAGGGGCTATGGCTACACCTTC

size: once
J: TRBJ2-3
V: TRBV6-6
D: TRBD2
CDR3: CASSYSTSGSADTQYF
DNA: TGTGCCAGCAGTTACTCGACTAGCGGGAGTGCAGATACGCAGTATTTT

size: NA
J: TRBJ2-5
V: TRBV5-4
D: NA
CDR3: CASSASLGRETQYF
DNA: TGTGCCAGCAGCGCCTCTCTTGGAAGGGAGACCCAGTACTTC

size: NA
J: TRBJ1-5
V: TRBV30
D: NA
CDR3: CAWSVRDDQPQHF
DNA: TGTGCCTGGAGTGTAAGGGACGATCAGCCCCAGCATTTT

size: NA
J: TRBJ2-1
V: TRBV9
D: TRBD1
CDR3: CASSLRDRVAEQFF
DNA: TGTGCCAGCAGCCTCCGGGACAGGGTGGCTGAGCAGTTCTTC

size: NA
J: TRBJ1-2
V: TRBV11-2
D: TRBD1
CDR3: CASSPPQGAGGYTF
DNA: TGTGCCAGCAGCCCACCACAGGGGGCGGGAGGCTACACCTTC

size: once
J: TRBJ2-1
V: TRBV5-8
D: NA
CDR3: CASSLAGGQYNEQFF
DNA: TGTGCCAGCAGCTTGGCGGGGGGACAGTACAATGAGCAGTTCTTC

size: NA
J: TRBJ1-2
V: TRBV5-1
D: NA
CDR3: CASSSAGHYGYTF
DNA: TGCGCCAGCAGCTCCGCGGGGCACTATGGCTACACCTTC